This T cell receptor (beta chain) originates from a study of OX40 agonist ivuxolimab in advanced cancers. V lost 4 bases, J lost 6 bases, and 9 bases stayed unmatched. The CDR3 has 13 amino acids. Looked up from germline, CDR1 is SQVTM and CDR2 is ANQGSEA. Only in-frame clones appear in the TCRdb table, and some are missing; sequencing was by immunoSEQ multiplex PCR. The sample has approximately 22,000 clones, 84% seen once. This clonotype originated in an adult with an advanced solid tumor such as melanoma, head and neck, liver or kidney cancer. The rearrangement links TRBV29-1 to TRBJ2-7; TRBD2 matches 7 bases. The input for sequencing was CD4+ or CD8+ T cells sorted from blood, taken in a trial of the OX40 agonist ivuxolimab. The CDR3 bases are TGCAGCGTTGCTAAAGGGGACTACGGCGAGCAGTACTTC. Amino acids: CSVAKGDYGEQYF.